This is a list of T cell receptor beta chains from one sample in a study of control samples from healthy donors and cancer patients. Profiled with immunoSEQ multiplex PCR; TCRdb holds only in-frame clones, not every one. The table includes around 250,000 clones, 82% detected once. The sample comprised PBMCs. The source is a woman between 55 and 75 years old with lung cancer. Both conserved end residues are part of each CDR3. Fields, in order: V gene, CDR3 length, J gene, clone size, D gene, CDR3 protein, CDR3 DNA. The D gene is left open where the match is weak. Not all rows give a size; the values are once, few, many and, for expanded clones, a class.

TRBV6-5	15	TRBJ1-2	-	-	CASSYAGQPDYGYTF	TGTGCCAGCAGTTATGCCGGACAGCCTGACTATGGCTACACCTTC
TRBV18	14	TRBJ2-1	-	TRBD2	CASSPTSGYNEQFF	TGTGCCAGCTCACCGACTAGCGGGTACAATGAGCAGTTCTTC
TRBV5-1	16	TRBJ2-3	-	TRBD1	CASSWGTGGQSDTQYF	TGCGCCAGCAGCTGGGGGACAGGAGGGCAATCAGATACGCAGTATTTT
TRBV27	13	TRBJ2-1	-	-	CASSLARYNEQFF	TGTGCCAGCAGTTTAGCTAGGTACAATGAGCAGTTCTTC
TRBV2	14	TRBJ1-2	-	TRBD1	CASTTGGRNYGYTF	TGTGCCAGCACCACAGGGGGTCGGAACTATGGCTACACCTTC
TRBV9	14	TRBJ2-7	-	TRBD2	CASSADRTQAGVFF	TGTGCCAGCAGCGCTGACAGAACTCAAGCGGGAGTCTTTTTC
TRBV5-4	13	TRBJ2-2	-	-	CASSLEAPGELFF	TGTGCCAGCAGCTTGGAGGCCCCCGGGGAGCTGTTTTTT
TRBV3-1/TRBV3-2	15	TRBJ2-7	-	-	CASSPLALDGGEQYF	TGTGCCAGCAGCCCCCTAGCGCTAGACGGGGGCGAGCAGTACTTC
TRBV7-3	15	TRBJ2-1	-	-	CASSLTERAYNEQFF	TGTGCCAGCAGCTTAACAGAGCGGGCCTACAATGAGCAGTTCTTC
TRBV6-5	15	TRBJ1-5	-	-	CASTRVGGDDQPQHF	TGTGCCAGCACAAGGGTAGGGGGGGATGATCAGCCCCAGCATTTT
TRBV15	14	TRBJ2-1	-	TRBD1	CATTADRVDNEQFF	TGTGCCACCACCGCGGACAGGGTGGACAATGAGCAGTTCTTC
TRBV20-1	11	TRBJ2-3	-	TRBD2	CSATLADTQYF	TGCAGTGCTACACTAGCGGATACGCAGTATTTT
TRBV7-3	12	TRBJ2-2	few	-	CASSFLLGELFF	TGTGCCAGCAGCTTTTTACTCGGGGAGCTGTTTTTT
TRBV19	16	TRBJ2-3	-	TRBD2	CASSIGGLAGTDTQYF	TGTGCCAGTAGTATAGGAGGACTAGCAGGCACAGATACGCAGTATTTT
TRBV7-6	18	TRBJ2-5	once	-	CASSRSMRSYSKGETQYF	TGTGCCAGCAGCCGATCTATGCGATCTTATTCCAAGGGGGAGACCCAGTACTTC
TRBV5-4	16	TRBJ1-4	-	-	CASSLQLGAANEKLFF	TGTGCCAGCAGCTTGCAATTGGGGGCAGCTAATGAAAAACTGTTTTTT
TRBV4-1	11	TRBJ2-5	few	-	CASGTRETQYF	TGCGCCAGCGGAACCAGGGAGACCCAGTACTTC
TRBV2	13	TRBJ1-1	-	-	CASSDPGWTEAFF	TGTGCCAGCAGTGATCCAGGGTGGACTGAAGCTTTCTTT
TRBV7-3	15	TRBJ1-5	-	TRBD1	CASRSPDRGDQPQHF	TGTGCCAGCAGGTCACCTGACAGGGGAGATCAGCCCCAGCATTTT
TRBV19	12	TRBJ1-3	-	-	CASTEPGNTIYF	TGTGCCAGTACGGAGCCAGGAAACACCATATATTTT
TRBV3-1/TRBV3-2	15	TRBJ1-5	-	-	CASSLGRYSNQPQHF	TGTGCCAGCAGCCTGGGTCGATATAGCAATCAGCCCCAGCATTTT
TRBV11-3	14	TRBJ2-3	-	-	CASSPRTNTDTQYF	TGTGCCAGCAGCCCGCGGACGAATACAGATACGCAGTATTTT